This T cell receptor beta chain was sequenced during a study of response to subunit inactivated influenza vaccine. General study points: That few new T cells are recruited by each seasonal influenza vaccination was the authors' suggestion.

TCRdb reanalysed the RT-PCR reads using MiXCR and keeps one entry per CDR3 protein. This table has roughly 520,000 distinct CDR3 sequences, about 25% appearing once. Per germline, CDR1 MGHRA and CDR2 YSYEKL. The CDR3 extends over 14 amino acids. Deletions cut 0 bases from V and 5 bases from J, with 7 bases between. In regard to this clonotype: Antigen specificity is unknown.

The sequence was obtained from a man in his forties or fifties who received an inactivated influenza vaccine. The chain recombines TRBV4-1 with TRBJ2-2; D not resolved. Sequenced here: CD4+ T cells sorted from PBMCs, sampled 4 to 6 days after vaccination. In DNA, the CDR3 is TGCGCCAGCAGCCAAGAGGGAAAGACCGGGGAGCTGTTTTTT. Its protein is CASSQEGKTGELFF.